This record covers a single T cell receptor (beta chain). This specimen comes from a study of blood T cell repertoires in COVID-19. Clones were sequenced by immunoSEQ multiplex PCR, and TCRdb holds only the in-frame ones, with some missing. The sample comprises 250,000 or so clones, more than 85% of which are singletons, and roughly 9% rests with the top ten. Trimming left V 7 bases short and J 3 bases short, with 19 bases between. This CDR3 contains 16 residues. The germline V gene encodes CDR1 SNHLY and CDR2 FYNNEI. The receptor comes from a man aged 35-49 years who had recovered from COVID-19. The chain recombines TRBV2 with TRBJ2-1, with TRBD1 as a possible D gene (5 bases). Sequenced input: PBMCs or T cells enriched from blood (not recorded which). Here the CDR3 DNA reads TGTGCCAGCACCCGCACGTTCGCAGGGATCTACAATGAGCAGTTCTTC. Translated: CASTRTFAGIYNEQFF.